Shown below are 23 T cell receptor beta chains from a single sample sequenced in a study of T cell responses to AZD1222 COVID-19 vaccine. Assay: immunoSEQ multiplex PCR; the TCRdb copy retains only in-frame clones and omits some. The sample has over 130,000 clones; 90% to 95% are singletons. Sequencing used peripheral blood, obtained 28 days after the second AZD1222 dose. All receptors come from an adult who received the AZD1222 COVID-19 vaccine.

The table lists this clone with a count of one. This chain connects TRBV2 to TRBJ2-1; 8 bases match TRBD1. This CDR3 contains 14 residues. Germline CDR1 SNHLY, CDR2 FYNNEI. V trimming: 6 bases; J trimming: 4 bases; junction bases outside the gene matches: 5. CDR3 nucleotide sequence: TGTGCCAGCAGGGACAGGGCGGCTTACAATGAGCAGTTCTTC. Its protein is CASRDRAAYNEQFF.

This chain connects TRBV7-9 to TRBJ2-3; D is uncertain. This CDR3 region has 12 residues. Trimming removed 3 bases from V and 6 bases from J, with 7 bases in between. Germline values: CDR1 SEHNR, CDR2 FQNEAQ (reference sequence). The CDR3 bases are TGTGCCAGCAGCTTTCCGAGGGATACGCAGTATTTT. This translates into CASSFPRDTQYF.

The chain uses TRBV5-6 and TRBJ2-7, with D tentatively TRBD1 (7 bases). Between the trimmed V and J ends, which lost 0 bases and 3 bases, there was a span of 13 bases. This CDR3 is 15 amino acids long. CDR1 SGHDT and CDR2 YYEEEE come from the germline V gene. The DNA for the CDR3 is TGTGCCAGCAGCTTGGGCCAGGGGGGCTACTACGAGCAGTACTTC. It is translated as CASSLGQGGYYEQYF.

This chain joins TRBV25-1 and TRBJ1-1; D uncertain. This CDR3 is 15 amino acids long. Looked up from germline, CDR1 is MGHDK and CDR2 is SYGVNS. V dropped 1 base and J dropped 7 bases, with 16 bases sitting between them. CDR3 bases: TGTGCCAGCAGTGAATTCAGTGTCCCCAAGGGTGAAGCTTTCTTT. Its protein product is CASSEFSVPKGEAFF.

For this clone: This same CDR3 is encoded by further DNA sequences in the sample. The CDR3: CSVGQGGEKLFF. In DNA form, the CDR3 reads TGCAGCGTCGGACAGGGGGGTGAAAAACTGTTTTTT. The chain couples TRBV29-1 to TRBJ1-4; 10 bases agree with TRBD1. The V gene's germline CDR1 is SQVTM and CDR2 ANQGSEA. The CDR3 sequence is 12 residues long. V was pared by 6 bases and J by 7 bases, with 2 bases of the junction left unmatched.

This chain links TRBV9 with TRBJ2-7; D is possibly TRBD2 (5 bases). The CDR3 contains 11 residues. Per the germline V gene, CDR1 is SGDLS and CDR2 is YYNGEE. V lost 5 bases and J 6 bases, leaving 9 bases between the germline ends. The CDR3 spells CASSEGGEQYF. The CDR3 nucleotides are TGTGCCAGCAGTGAAGGAGGCGAGCAGTACTTC. The whole variable domain, filled in from reference TRBV9 and TRBJ2-7, reads DSGVTQTPKHLITATGQRVTLRCSPRSGDLSVYWYQQSLDQGLQFLIQYYNGEERAKGNILERFSAQQFPDLHSELNLSSLELGDSALYFCASSEGGEQYFGPGTRLTVT.

The chain joins TRBV5-1 to TRBJ2-4, with 13 positions matching TRBD2. Per the germline V gene, CDR1 is SGHRS and CDR2 is YFSETQ. The trim removed 3 bases at V and 10 bases at J, leaving 16 bases unmatched. This CDR3 is built from 18 residues. The CDR3 nucleotides are TGCGCCAGCAGCTCCTATACACTAGCGGGGGGGCCTCGCTCAATTCAGTACTTC. It translates to CASSSYTLAGGPRSIQYF.

J is TRBJ1-2 and V is TRBV6-2 or TRBV6-3; D gene unclear. The germline CDR1 and CDR2 sequences are MNHEY and SVGEGT. This CDR3 region has 16 residues. Trimming removed 2 bases from V and 1 base from J, with 14 bases in between. In DNA, the CDR3 is TGTGCCAGCAGTTACGACGCGCGGAGGGTTAACTATGGCTACACCTTC. This translates into CASSYDARRVNYGYTF.

This sequence joins TRBV15 and TRBJ1-2; tentatively, D is TRBD1 (5 bases). V lost 7 bases to trimming and J lost 7 bases, with 16 bases between them. Germline CDR1 LNHNV, CDR2 YYDKDF (reference sequence). CDR3 length: 13 amino acids. The CDR3 spells CATTSAGYGGYTF. In DNA, the CDR3 is TGTGCCACCACCTCCGCAGGGTACGGTGGCTACACCTTC. Using reference TRBV15 and TRBJ1-2 for the parts outside the CDR3, the full variable domain is DAMVIQNPRYQVTQFGKPVTLSCSQTLNHNVMYWYQQKSSQAPKLLFHYYDKDFNNEADTPDNFQSRRPNTSFCFLDIRSPGLGDTAMYLCATTSAGYGGYTFGSGTRLTVV.

The chain carries TRBV6-5 and TRBJ1-4, with D tentatively TRBD1 (6 bases). CDR1 is MNHEY, CDR2 SVGAGI, per germline. V lost 4 bases and J lost 9, with 21 bases in between. The length of the CDR3 is 16 residues. Written as DNA, the CDR3 is TGTGCCAGCAGTTTAGACCGGGACACTCAAACCCAAAAACTGTTTTTT. Translated, it gives CASSLDRDTQTQKLFF.

This clone was found once. This chain joins TRBV5-4 and TRBJ2-7; D may be TRBD1 (5 bases). The V end was cut by 0 bases, the J end by 3 bases, with 13 bases between. This CDR3 has 15 amino acids. Germline lookup yields CDR1 SGHNT and CDR2 YYREEE (reference sequence). The CDR3, as DNA: TGTGCCAGCAGCTTGGCCCCAGGGTACGTCTACGAGCAGTACTTC. Residues: CASSLAPGYVYEQYF.

The genes are TRBV7-2 and TRBJ1-6, with 7 bases that match TRBD1. In germline, CDR1 is SGHTA, CDR2 FQGNSA. CDR3 length equals 14 residues. V was clipped by 5 bases and J by 7 bases; unmatched bases: 5. The CDR3, as DNA: TGTGCCAGCAGCCCGCCGGGACAGAATTCACCCCTCCACTTT. Translating gives CASSPPGQNSPLHF.

The chain combines TRBV20-1 with TRBJ2-3; 10 bases align to TRBD2. V lost 3 bases and J lost 4; bases outside the gene matches: 10. Germline CDR1 is DFQATT and CDR2 is SNEGSKA (reference sequence). This CDR3 contains 16 residues. The CDR3 DNA reads as TGCAGTGCTAGTATTTCGCTAGCGGGAGTCTCAGATACGCAGTATTTT. It specifies CSASISLAGVSDTQYF.

The CDR3 region has the DNA TGTGCCAGCTCTGGCAGGGCGTACACTGAAGCTTTCTTT. This translates into CASSGRAYTEAFF. This chain uses TRBV12-3 or TRBV12-4 with TRBJ1-1; a possible D gene is TRBD1 (5 bases). CDR3 length equals 13 residues. The V end lost 8 bases, the J end lost 3 bases, and 13 bases lay between the germline ends.

The chain recombines TRBV9 with TRBJ1-1; D unclear. Between the trimmed V and J ends, which lost 2 bases and 0 bases, there was a span of 8 bases. CDR1 is SGDLS, CDR2 YYNGEE, per germline. The CDR3 runs 14 residues. The CDR3 region is CASSVRDVNTEAFF. In DNA form, the CDR3 reads TGTGCCAGCAGCGTGAGGGATGTGAACACTGAAGCTTTCTTT. Full variable domain (outside the CDR3, taken from reference TRBV9 and TRBJ1-1): DSGVTQTPKHLITATGQRVTLRCSPRSGDLSVYWYQQSLDQGLQFLIQYYNGEERAKGNILERFSAQQFPDLHSELNLSSLELGDSALYFCASSVRDVNTEAFFGQGTRLTVV.

The chain uses TRBV29-1 and TRBJ2-7, with D hard to call. The germline V and J ends were trimmed by 7 bases and 2 bases, with 9 bases remaining between them. Germline-derived CDR1 and CDR2 are SQVTM and ANQGSEA. The CDR3 runs 11 residues. The CDR3 region has the DNA TGCAGCGCTAGTCGCGCCTACGAGCAGTACTTC. This encodes CSASRAYEQYF.

The chain is built from TRBV28 and TRBJ1-6; no clear D. There are 11 residues in the CDR3. From germline, CDR1 is MDHEN and CDR2 SYDVKM. With 7 bases removed from V and 4 bases from J, the gap between germline ends came to 2 bases. The CDR3 is CASMYNSPLHF. The CDR3 DNA sequence: TGTGCCAGCATGTATAATTCACCCCTCCACTTT.

The rearrangement links TRBV18 to TRBJ2-1; the match to TRBD1 covers 7 bases. Trimming at V came to 4 bases and at J to 5 bases, leaving 8 bases not matched to a gene. CDR3 length: 15 residues. Looked up from germline, CDR1 is KGHSH and CDR2 is LQKENI. CDR3 sequence: CASSQLQGINNEQFF. The CDR3 DNA is TGTGCCAGCTCACAGCTACAGGGGATCAACAATGAGCAGTTCTTC. Drawing the rest from reference TRBV18 and TRBJ2-1, the complete variable domain is NAGVMQNPRHLVRRRGQEARLRCSPMKGHSHVYWYRQLPEEGLKFMVYLQKENIIDESGMPKERFSAEFPKEGPSILRIQQVVRGDSAAYFCASSQLQGINNEQFFGPGTRLTVL.

This chain uses TRBV7-2 with TRBJ1-1; D ambiguous. The V gene lost 6 bases and the J gene lost 0 bases, with 5 bases spanning the gap. This CDR3 has 12 residues. Germline V gene data show CDR1 as SGHTA and CDR2 as FQGNSA. Here the CDR3 reads CASSRLNTEAFF. CDR3 coding DNA: TGTGCCAGCAGTCGGCTGAACACTGAAGCTTTCTTT.

The rearrangement links TRBV7-3 to TRBJ2-2; 13 bases line up with TRBD2. The CDR3 runs 15 residues. V lost 5 bases and J lost 5; bases outside the gene matches: 2. Germline assignment: CDR1 SGHTA and CDR2 FQGTGA. The CDR3 loop is CASSTGLAGTGELFF. The CDR3 nucleotides read TGTGCCAGCAGCACGGGACTAGCGGGAACCGGGGAGCTGTTTTTT.

The chain has TRBV29-1 and TRBJ2-5; D remains ambiguous. Between the trimmed V and J ends, which lost 4 bases and 5 bases, there was a span of 11 bases. The CDR3 consists of 12 residues. Germline V gene sequence: CDR1 SQVTM, CDR2 ANQGSEA. In DNA, the CDR3 is TGCAGCGTTGTTTCGTTCAGCGAGACCCAGTACTTC. This sequence encodes CSVVSFSETQYF.

The chain links TRBV11-2 to TRBJ1-2, with 8 bases fitting TRBD1. V was clipped by 5 bases and J by 0 bases; unmatched bases: 8. CDR1 is SGHAT, CDR2 FQNNGV, per germline. The CDR3 spans 16 residues. CDR3 DNA: TGTGCCAGCAGCCCGACAGGGGAGAGGACTAACTATGGCTACACCTTC. It codes for CASSPTGERTNYGYTF.

V is TRBV18 and J is TRBJ2-1, with 12 nucleotides matching TRBD2. The trim removed 3 bases at V and 7 bases at J, leaving 4 bases unmatched. CDR1 and CDR2 (germline): KGHSH, LQKENI. This CDR3 spans 15 amino acids. CDR3: CASSPLAGGVNEQFF. CDR3 nucleotides: TGTGCCAGCTCACCTCTAGCGGGAGGGGTGAATGAGCAGTTCTTC.